This entry concerns a single T cell receptor beta chain. This CDR3 is also generated by other DNA sequences in the sample. The record originates from a study of blood T cell repertoires in COVID-19. On the study more broadly: Samples representing acute and convalescent COVID-19 were sourced from the United States, Italy and Spain. T cells, B-cell-depleted T cells, or PBMCs supplied cDNA or gDNA.

Sequencing used immunoSEQ multiplex PCR; TCRdb keeps in-frame clones, though not all of them. The data contain under 300,000 clones, 86% of them singletons. Sequenced sample: peripheral blood. The source of this sequence is a man in his fifties or sixties with acute or convalescent COVID-19.

DNA for the CDR3: TGTGCCAGCAGCCCGACAGGGGCTGGGGCCAACGTCCTGACTTTC. This gives the protein CASSPTGAGANVLTF. The chain couples TRBV28 to TRBJ2-6; 8 bases match TRBD1. The germline CDR1 and CDR2 sequences are MDHEN and SYDVKM. This CDR3 spans 15 amino acids. V gave up 6 bases and J gave up 2 bases; unmatched junction bases: 3.